The rows below give T cell receptor beta chains drawn from one sample of a study of T cells in Graves' hyperthyroidism and ophthalmopathy. TCRdb re-analysed the multiplex PCR reads in MiXCR, keeping a single row per CDR3 protein. The table has 600,000 to 800,000 distinct CDR3 sequences, under 45% seen once. Sequenced sample: blood. Receptor source: a woman between 40 and 55 years old with Graves' hyperthyroidism. Both conserved end residues are part of each CDR3. Each record gives: CDR3 protein, J gene, V gene.

CDR3aa: CASSSNYGNQPQHF
j_gene: TRBJ1-5
v_gene: TRBV12-3/TRBV12-4

CDR3aa: CASSYSIPPAEQYF
j_gene: TRBJ2-7
v_gene: TRBV6-5

CDR3aa: CASSVQGGVQETQYF
j_gene: TRBJ2-5
v_gene: TRBV2

CDR3aa: CASSHKSNPYGYTF
j_gene: TRBJ1-2
v_gene: TRBV7-2

CDR3aa: CASSYRAANYGYTF
j_gene: TRBJ1-2
v_gene: TRBV6-6

CDR3aa: CASSSQGGGTGELFF
j_gene: TRBJ2-2
v_gene: TRBV7-2

CDR3aa: CASSQPGEGRETQYF
j_gene: TRBJ2-5
v_gene: TRBV6-1

CDR3aa: CASSLEIQFYEQYF
j_gene: TRBJ2-7
v_gene: TRBV11-2

CDR3aa: CASSPLGGEQETQYF
j_gene: TRBJ2-5
v_gene: TRBV18

CDR3aa: CAIRVGSLYNEQFF
j_gene: TRBJ2-1
v_gene: TRBV10-3

CDR3aa: CSATPPGQGDGYTF
j_gene: TRBJ1-2
v_gene: TRBV20-1

CDR3aa: CASSLGTGGLEAFF
j_gene: TRBJ1-1
v_gene: TRBV7-9

CDR3aa: CASSEIGQGDYGYTF
j_gene: TRBJ1-2
v_gene: TRBV19

CDR3aa: CASGQGGSSYEQYF
j_gene: TRBJ2-7
v_gene: TRBV9

CDR3aa: CASRDNTGELFF
j_gene: TRBJ2-2
v_gene: TRBV6-5

CDR3aa: CSVEGQGGTQYF
j_gene: TRBJ2-5
v_gene: TRBV29-1

CDR3aa: CASSPRLAGGLTDTQYF
j_gene: TRBJ2-3
v_gene: TRBV7-2

CDR3aa: CASSQSEGGYTF
j_gene: TRBJ1-2
v_gene: TRBV7-9

CDR3aa: CASSPLRAGYTF
j_gene: TRBJ1-2
v_gene: TRBV13

CDR3aa: CASTPWGRLQETQYF
j_gene: TRBJ2-5
v_gene: TRBV12-3/TRBV12-4

CDR3aa: CAWSRTAGETQYF
j_gene: TRBJ2-5
v_gene: TRBV30

CDR3aa: CACSQGPGYGYTF
j_gene: TRBJ1-2
v_gene: TRBV7-9

CDR3aa: CASSSPGTATEAFF
j_gene: TRBJ1-1
v_gene: TRBV5-1

CDR3aa: CASSPSGDRVSLYTF
j_gene: TRBJ1-2
v_gene: TRBV7-9

CDR3aa: CASSPTGYQPQHF
j_gene: TRBJ1-5
v_gene: TRBV11-1

CDR3aa: CASSPTPRTDHEAFF
j_gene: TRBJ1-1
v_gene: TRBV25-1

CDR3aa: CASSFESHGSPLHF
j_gene: TRBJ1-6
v_gene: TRBV12-3/TRBV12-4

CDR3aa: CASSYGRGRDTEAFF
j_gene: TRBJ1-1
v_gene: TRBV6-5